The entry that follows covers one T cell receptor (beta chain) sequence. This entry belongs to a study of shared clonotypes between healthy human individuals. Study-level information: The donor pool was made up of two women and three men aged 18 to 49. Researchers assigned three CD4 naive, three CD4 memory, two CD8 naive and one CD8 memory plate to each donor.

CDR3 size: 14 residues. V dropped 2 bases and J dropped 5; count of bases not matched to a gene: 4. In germline, CDR1 is SGDLS, CDR2 YYNGEE. Only CD45RO-negative cells positively selected for CCR7 counted as naive CD8 cells, so terminally differentiated effector memory CD45RA+ cells were excluded. Generated by immunoSEQ multiplex PCR, the TCRdb table keeps only in-frame clones and is missing some. This sample has around 2,000,000 clones, with about 93% found just once. The sample taken for sequencing was naive CD8+ T cells from PBMCs. This TCR came from a young man in good health. Some clones in this sample may be carry-over from other donors' samples. The gene calls are TRBV9 and TRBJ1-2; 9 nucleotides line up with TRBD1. As DNA, the CDR3 is TGTGCCAGCAGCGTCCCCGGGACAGGGTATGGCTACACCTTC. Its protein is CASSVPGTGYGYTF.